A single sample gave rise to the 32 T cell receptor beta chains below, sequenced in a study of T cells in Graves' hyperthyroidism and ophthalmopathy. TCR beta CDR3 sequences were amplified from RNA transcripts. Primed by the HTBI set, a first-round RT-PCR was run on the TCR CDR3. One entry per CDR3 protein, called by TCRdb with MiXCR from the multiplex PCR reads. The sample consists of around 290,000 distinct CDR3 sequences, about an eighth of them appearing once. Sequenced material: blood. These TCRs come from a woman in her twenties or thirties with Graves' hyperthyroidism that later progressed to Graves' ophthalmopathy.

The gene calls are TRBV9 and TRBJ1-1; no definite D call. Per the germline V gene, CDR1 is SGDLS and CDR2 is YYNGEE. V dropped 3 bases and J dropped 6 bases, with 9 bases sitting between them. The CDR3 totals 12 residues. CDR3 nucleotide sequence: TGTGCCAGCAGCGCCCTGAGTTCTGAAGCTTTCTTT. Protein product: CASSALSSEAFF. Supplemented by reference TRBV9 and TRBJ1-1, the full variable domain reads DSGVTQTPKHLITATGQRVTLRCSPRSGDLSVYWYQQSLDQGLQFLIQYYNGEERAKGNILERFSAQQFPDLHSELNLSSLELGDSALYFCASSALSSEAFFGQGTRLTVV.

This clonotype occurred many times. The genes are TRBV12-3 or TRBV12-4 and TRBJ2-7; TRBD2 is a possible D gene (6 bases). Trimming removed 8 bases at V and 1 base at J, with 15 bases between. There are 14 residues in the CDR3. In nucleotides, the CDR3 is TGTGCCAGCCGTCCCCTAGCGTATTCCTACGAGCAGTACTTC. Protein product: CASRPLAYSYEQYF.

This clonotype was counted many times. V and J are TRBV2 and TRBJ2-2; TRBD2 aligns across 11 bases. The CDR3 loop spans 16 amino acids. Germline trimming cut 6 bases from V and 2 bases from J; bases unmatched to any gene: 5. Germline V gene sequence: CDR1 SNHLY, CDR2 FYNNEI. The CDR3 here is CASSGGTSGNTGELFF. CDR3 DNA: TGTGCCAGCAGCGGAGGGACTAGCGGCAACACCGGGGAGCTGTTTTTT.

This clonotype was seen once. CDR3 loop: CASSPTGTSVADTQYF. The DNA of the CDR3 is TGTGCCAGCTCACCCACCGGGACTAGCGTAGCGGATACGCAGTATTTT. The chain is built from TRBV18 and TRBJ2-3, with 10 nucleotides matching TRBD2. The germline V gene encodes CDR1 KGHSH and CDR2 LQKENI. Unmatched junction bases numbered 9, after V lost 3 bases and J lost 6 bases. CDR3 size: 16 residues.

This clonotype was seen repeatedly, ten times or more. The J gene is TRBJ2-7, the V gene TRBV24-1; possible D gene TRBD1, 6 bases. V lost 0 bases, J lost 7 bases, and 12 bases lay in between. The CDR3 sequence is 14 residues long. Germline CDR1 and CDR2: KGHDR and SFDVKD. CDR3 nucleotide sequence: TGTGCCACCAGTGATTTGAGACAGGAAATGGAGCAGTACTTC. Translated, it gives CATSDLRQEMEQYF.

This clonotype was counted ten times or more. This chain links TRBV5-8 with TRBJ2-7; 8 nucleotides agree with TRBD1. CDR3 length: 16 residues. The junction had 13 bases not matched to a gene; V was cut back by 3 bases and J by 5 bases. CDR1 and CDR2 (germline): SGHTS, YDEGEE. The CDR3 reads CASSYSVGQGPHEQYF. The CDR3 DNA is TGTGCCAGCAGCTACAGCGTCGGACAGGGTCCCCACGAGCAGTACTTC.

The chain links TRBV5-5 to TRBJ1-4, with D unclear. V was shortened by 1 base and J by 8 bases, with 9 bases between the two germline ends. CDR3 length: 13 amino acids. CDR1 and CDR2 (germline): SGHKS, YYEKEE (reference sequence). CDR3 protein: CASSLNFGEKLFF. Here the CDR3 DNA reads TGTGCCAGCAGCTTGAATTTCGGGGAAAAACTGTTTTTT. The full variable domain, completed using reference TRBV5-5 and TRBJ1-4, is DAGVTQSPTHLIKTRGQQVTLRCSPISGHKSVSWYQQVLGQGPQFIFQYYEKEERGRGNFPDRFSARQFPNYSSELNVNALLLGDSALYLCASSLNFGEKLFFGSGTQLSVL.

In this sample, this clonotype turned up many times. J is TRBJ2-7 and V is TRBV30; D gene uncertain. Trimming pared 2 bases from V and 0 bases from J, leaving 11 bases between. CDR1 and CDR2 from the germline V gene are GTSNPN and SVGIG (reference sequence). The CDR3 extends over 14 amino acids. CDR3 sequence: CAWSIAVVSYEQYF. The DNA of the CDR3 is TGTGCCTGGAGTATCGCGGTGGTCTCCTACGAGCAGTACTTC.

This clonotype showed up just once. V and J are TRBV20-1 and TRBJ1-2; 8 bases match TRBD1. After removal of 0 bases from V and 9 bases from J, the junction contained 9 bases not matched to a gene. Germline CDR1 DFQATT, CDR2 SNEGSKA (reference sequence). This CDR3 comprises 14 residues. CDR3 protein: CSARDGQGATSYTF. The CDR3 DNA is TGCAGTGCTAGAGATGGTCAGGGGGCGACGAGCTACACCTTC.

This clonotype was counted ten times or more. The chain carries TRBV7-8 and TRBJ1-4, with D unclear. The CDR3 is 14 residues long. Between the trimmed V and J ends, which lost 3 bases and 8 bases, there was a span of 13 bases. Germline-derived CDR1 and CDR2 are SGHVS and FQNEAQ. The CDR3: CASSFSNPPEKLFF. In DNA, the CDR3 is TGTGCCAGCAGCTTTTCCAACCCGCCCGAAAAACTGTTTTTT.

The rearrangement uses TRBV3-1 and TRBJ2-5, with 12 bases aligning to TRBD2. V lost 3 bases, J lost 4 bases, and 9 bases stayed unmatched. Germline V lookup: CDR1 LGHDT, CDR2 YNNKEL (reference sequence). The CDR3 is 17 amino acids. CDR3 nucleotides: TGTGCCAGCAGCCAGCTAGCGGGAGGGGTAGAGCTAGAGACCCAGTACTTC. This gives the protein CASSQLAGGVELETQYF.

This clonotype showed up many times. This chain links TRBV6-2 or TRBV6-3 with TRBJ2-7, with D perhaps matching TRBD1 or TRBD2 (5 bases each). CDR3 size: 14 residues. The germline CDR1 and CDR2 sequences are MNHEY and SVGEGT. V was cut by 0 bases and J by 4 bases, with 10 bases left in between. The CDR3, as DNA: TGTGCCAGCAGTTACTCGCTAGCAGGGTACGAGCAGTACTTC. It encodes CASSYSLAGYEQYF.

Many counts were recorded for this clonotype. This chain links TRBV20-1 with TRBJ1-1, with unresolved D. This CDR3 is 16 amino acids long. Germline values: CDR1 DFQATT, CDR2 SNEGSKA (reference sequence). V gave up 1 base and J gave up 1 base, with 16 bases separating them. CDR3 DNA: TGCAGTGCTAGAGGTCTCTCGCCCCGAGGGAACACTGAAGCTTTCTTT. Protein product: CSARGLSPRGNTEAFF.

About this clonotype itself: This could be a read error, since a much larger clone is one nucleotide away. The chain recombines TRBV27 with TRBJ2-1, with D perhaps given as TRBD1 or TRBD2 (5 bases each). The germline V gene has CDR1 MNHEY and CDR2 SMNVEV (reference sequence). The CDR3 totals 14 residues. The CDR3 DNA reads TGTGCCAGCAGTACCCCGGGACCCAACAATGAGCAGTCCTTC. Its translation: CASSTPGPNNEQSF.

This clonotype was observed many times. The chain is built from TRBV4-2 and TRBJ2-7; TRBD1 matches 9 bases. V was pared by 4 bases and J by 1 base, with 5 bases of the junction left unmatched. The CDR3 loop spans 15 amino acids. Per the germline V gene, CDR1 is LGHNA and CDR2 is YNFKEQ. The CDR3 bases are TGTGCCAGCAGCCGGGACAGGGTCTCATCCTACGAGCAGTACTTC. Its protein product is CASSRDRVSSYEQYF.

This clonotype showed up just a few times. J is TRBJ2-7 and V is TRBV28; D remains unclear. Trimming took off 7 bases at V and 0 bases at J, with 13 bases between the two ends. The CDR3 extends over 14 amino acids. From germline, CDR1 is MDHEN and CDR2 SYDVKM. CDR3 in amino acids: CASTLPYASYEQYF. The CDR3 DNA reads TGTGCCAGCACCCTCCCCTACGCCTCCTACGAGCAGTACTTC.

This clonotype was observed a handful of times. The chain carries TRBV4-1 and TRBJ2-5; no reliable D call. This CDR3 has 13 amino acids. Trimming shortened V by 3 bases and J by 2 bases, and 7 bases separated the two germline ends. CDR1 is MGHRA and CDR2 is YSYEKL in the germline V gene. The CDR3 is CASSQNSQETQYF. CDR3 nucleotide sequence: TGCGCCAGCAGCCAGAACTCTCAAGAGACCCAGTACTTC.

There are many counts of this clonotype. This rearrangement joins TRBV3-1 to TRBJ2-5; D may be TRBD1 (7 bases). Looked up from germline, CDR1 is LGHDT and CDR2 is YNNKEL (reference sequence). Trimming left V 5 bases short and J 5 bases short, with 15 bases between. The CDR3 extends over 14 amino acids. DNA for the CDR3: TGTGCCAGCAGCTGGCGGGACAGTTGGGAGACCCAGTACTTC. Translating it yields CASSWRDSWETQYF.

This clonotype was observed many times. The chain is built from TRBV27 and TRBJ1-1; 7 positions match TRBD1. CDR1 and CDR2 (germline): MNHEY, SMNVEV (reference sequence). This CDR3 spans 15 amino acids. Trimming removed 7 bases from V and 1 base from J; junction bases left unmatched: 9. CDR3: CASKLGRQGNTEAFF. The DNA for the CDR3 is TGTGCCAGCAAGTTAGGGAGACAGGGGAACACTGAAGCTTTCTTT.

This clonotype has ten or more counts. The chain couples TRBV28 to TRBJ2-1; 15 nucleotides line up with TRBD2. Germline CDR1 reads MDHEN; CDR2 reads SYDVKM. V trimming: 1 base; J trimming: 5 bases; junction bases outside the gene matches: 3. This CDR3 region has 17 residues. CDR3 nucleotide sequence: TGTGCCAGCAGTTTATCCGGACTAGCGGGAGGGCACAATGAGCAGTTCTTC. Protein: CASSLSGLAGGHNEQFF. Together with reference TRBV28 and TRBJ2-1, the CDR3 gives the full variable domain: DVKVTQSSRYLVKRTGEKVFLECVQDMDHENMFWYRQDPGLGLRLIYFSYDVKMKEKGDIPEGYSVSREKKERFSLILESASTNQTSMYLCASSLSGLAGGHNEQFFGPGTRLTVL.

The CDR3 region is CATTSGTKYEQYF. In DNA form, the CDR3 reads TGTGCCACCACCTCGGGAACAAAATACGAGCAGTACTTC. The chain uses TRBV19 and TRBJ2-7; perhaps TRBD2 as D (5 bases). V was shortened by 10 bases and J by 4 bases, with 17 bases between the two germline ends. This CDR3 region has 13 residues. Germline V gene lookup returns CDR1 LNHDA and CDR2 SQIVND (reference sequence).

This sequence joins TRBV7-2 and TRBJ1-4; D perhaps matches TRBD1 (5 bases). Trimming removed 4 bases at V and 5 bases at J, with 14 bases between. CDR3 length equals 15 residues. Germline V gene lookup returns CDR1 SGHTA and CDR2 FQGNSA. CDR3 in DNA: TGTGCCAGCAGCTCAATGCGGGGACCGAATGAAAAACTGTTTTTT. As protein: CASSSMRGPNEKLFF. Together with reference TRBV7-2 and TRBJ1-4, the CDR3 gives the full variable domain: GAGVSQSPSNKVTEKGKDVELRCDPISGHTALYWYRQSLGQGLEFLIYFQGNSAPDKSGLPSDRFSAERTGGSVSTLTIQRTQQEDSAVYLCASSSMRGPNEKLFFGSGTQLSVL.

This clonotype came up many times. V gene TRBV3-1 combines with J gene TRBJ2-7; D is unresolved. Trimming cost V 1 base and J 5 bases, with 9 bases left between them. The CDR3 extends over 13 amino acids. CDR1 LGHDT and CDR2 YNNKEL come from the germline V gene (reference sequence). CDR3 bases: TGTGCCAGCAGCCAAGTGAGAGACAACGAGCAGTACTTC. The encoded protein is CASSQVRDNEQYF.

The CDR3 bases are TGTGCCAGCAGTTTCCCCCTCCGGGGCACTAATGAAAAACTGTTTTTT. This translates into CASSFPLRGTNEKLFF. The J gene is TRBJ1-4, the V gene TRBV28; perhaps TRBD1 as D (5 bases). V was pared by 3 bases and J by 2 bases, with 13 bases between. The CDR3 is 16 residues long. Looked up from germline, CDR1 is MDHEN and CDR2 is SYDVKM.

This clonotype was picked up many times. This chain uses TRBV5-8 with TRBJ1-3; D gene unclear. Per germline, CDR1 SGHTS and CDR2 YDEGEE. CDR3 length: 16 residues. The ends were cut back, 4 bases at V and 1 base at J, with 15 bases in the middle. The CDR3 here is CASSVDGFTSGNTIYF. DNA for the CDR3: TGTGCCAGCAGCGTGGACGGTTTCACATCTGGAAACACCATATATTTT.

This clonotype was observed many times. The V call is TRBV20-1, the J call TRBJ2-1; 8 bases align to TRBD2. The CDR3 totals 12 residues. Germline CDR1 is DFQATT and CDR2 is SNEGSKA (reference sequence). Trimming at V came to 7 bases and at J to 10 bases, leaving 9 bases not matched to a gene. CDR3 in DNA: TGCAGTGGGCGGGAGGCCTCAGGAGAGCAGTTCTTC. Encoded protein: CSGREASGEQFF.

This clonotype was detected a few times. The CDR3 DNA sequence: TGTGCCACCAGCAGAGATCTGGGAGCAGGGGTGAATGGCTACACCTTC. It is translated as CATSRDLGAGVNGYTF. The chain couples TRBV15 to TRBJ1-2; D is possibly TRBD1 (6 bases). V shed 0 bases and J shed 6 bases, with 17 bases lying between them. Germline CDR1 LNHNV, CDR2 YYDKDF (reference sequence). This CDR3 has 16 amino acids.

The chain links TRBV7-2 to TRBJ2-1; tentative D call: TRBD2 (6 bases). Germline assignment: CDR1 SGHTA and CDR2 FQGNSA. The CDR3 is 13 residues long. V lost 1 base and J 9 bases, leaving 10 bases between the germline ends. This CDR3 is CASSLVGGREQFF. The DNA of the CDR3 is TGTGCCAGCAGCTTAGTTGGAGGGCGTGAGCAGTTCTTC.

This clonotype has at least ten counts. This rearrangement joins TRBV7-2 to TRBJ2-7; D is unclear. Germline V gives CDR1 SGHTA, CDR2 FQGNSA. CDR3 length: 15 residues. Trimming shortened V by 3 bases and J by 2 bases, and 14 bases separated the two germline ends. The CDR3 sequence: CASSLAGLITYEQYF. The DNA of the CDR3 is TGTGCCAGCAGCTTGGCCGGGCTAATTACCTACGAGCAGTACTTC.

The chain links TRBV28 to TRBJ1-6; the D gene is possibly TRBD1 (6 bases). Germline assignment: CDR1 MDHEN and CDR2 SYDVKM. CDR3 length: 14 amino acids. The V and J ends lost 5 bases and 9 bases respectively, with 14 bases between them. The CDR3 bases are TGTGCCAGCAGTCTCACAGGGAAGGGTTCACCCCTCCACTTT. Amino acid sequence: CASSLTGKGSPLHF.

This clonotype has a count of ten or more. The chain joins TRBV28 to TRBJ2-3; 11 bases line up with TRBD2. The V segment lost 7 bases and the J segment 2 bases; nucleotides outside the gene matches: 11. Germline CDR1 reads MDHEN; CDR2 reads SYDVKM. The CDR3 extends over 17 amino acids. The CDR3 DNA reads as TGTGCCAGCACGAGGTTAGCGGGAGGGACCCCCACAGATACGCAGTATTTT. It is translated as CASTRLAGGTPTDTQYF.

There are many counts of this clonotype. The chain combines TRBV14 with TRBJ2-7; D is possibly TRBD1 (5 bases). This CDR3 comprises 15 residues. CDR1 and CDR2 from the germline V gene are SGHDN and FVKESK. V was shortened by 4 bases and J by 0 bases, with 13 bases between the two germline ends. The CDR3 DNA reads as TGTGCCAGCAGCCCATGGGGCGGCCTCTCCTACGAGCAGTACTTC. Translating gives CASSPWGGLSYEQYF.